This T cell receptor (beta chain) was recorded in a study of blood T cell repertoires in COVID-19. Study-level background: Acute and convalescent COVID-19 samples came from the United States, Italy and Spain. T cells, B-cell-depleted T cells, or PBMCs supplied cDNA or gDNA.

Per the germline V gene, CDR1 is MDHEN and CDR2 is SYDVKM. Trimming cost V 7 bases and J 4 bases, with 11 bases left between them. The CDR3 has 14 residues. Methods used by the authors: The assay estimated nucleated cells by amplifying reference gene primers. Using immunoSEQ multiplex PCR, the repertoire was profiled, and TCRdb retains in-frame clones only, with some absent. The DNA was the basis for D and trimming; V, J and clone size are from that table. The repertoire holds 200,000 to 250,000 clones, 75% to 85% seen once, with around 7% in the top ten. Sequencing input: peripheral blood. The sequence was collected from a woman aged 50 to 60 with acute or convalescent COVID-19. The rearrangement links TRBV28 to TRBJ2-6; D call uncertain. The CDR3 DNA is TGTGCCAGCACCCCCAGCGACGGGGCCAACGTCCTGACTTTC. This sequence encodes CASTPSDGANVLTF.